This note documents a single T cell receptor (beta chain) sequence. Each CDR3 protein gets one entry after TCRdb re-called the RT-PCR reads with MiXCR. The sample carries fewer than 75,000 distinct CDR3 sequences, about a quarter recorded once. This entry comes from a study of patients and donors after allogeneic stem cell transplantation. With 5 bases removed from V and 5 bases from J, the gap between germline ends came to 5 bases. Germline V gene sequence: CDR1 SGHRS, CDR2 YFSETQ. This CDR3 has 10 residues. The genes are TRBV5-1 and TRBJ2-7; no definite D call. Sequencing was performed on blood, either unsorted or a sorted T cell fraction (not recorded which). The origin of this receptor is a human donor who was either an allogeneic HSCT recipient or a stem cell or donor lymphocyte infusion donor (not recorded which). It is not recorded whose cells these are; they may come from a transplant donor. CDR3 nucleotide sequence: TGCGCCAGCAGGGGAAACGAGCAGTACTTC. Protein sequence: CASRGNEQYF.